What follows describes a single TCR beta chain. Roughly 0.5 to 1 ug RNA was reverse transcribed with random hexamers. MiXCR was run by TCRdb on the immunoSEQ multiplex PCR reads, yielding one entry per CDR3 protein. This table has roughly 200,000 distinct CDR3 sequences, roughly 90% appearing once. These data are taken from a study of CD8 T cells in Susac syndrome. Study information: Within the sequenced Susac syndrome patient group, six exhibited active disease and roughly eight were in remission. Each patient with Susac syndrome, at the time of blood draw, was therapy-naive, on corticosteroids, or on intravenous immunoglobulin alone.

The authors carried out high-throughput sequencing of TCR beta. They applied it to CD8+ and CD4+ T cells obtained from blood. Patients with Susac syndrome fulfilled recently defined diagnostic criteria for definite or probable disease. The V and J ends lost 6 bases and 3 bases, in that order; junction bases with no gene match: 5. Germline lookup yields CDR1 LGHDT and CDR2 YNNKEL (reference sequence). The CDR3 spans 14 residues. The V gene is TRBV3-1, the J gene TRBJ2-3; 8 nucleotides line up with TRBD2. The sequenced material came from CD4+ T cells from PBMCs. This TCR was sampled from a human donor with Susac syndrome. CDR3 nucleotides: TGTGCCAGCAGGAGCGGGGGAGTTACAGATACGCAGTATTTT. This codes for CASRSGGVTDTQYF.